Reported below is one TCR beta chain. Its specificity is not known. The sample is drawn from a study of OX40 agonist ivuxolimab in advanced cancers. On the study more broadly: Intravenous ivuxolimab was administered to patients every 2 weeks at 0.01 to 10 mg/kg.

Study-wide results and caveats: Circulating CD4+ and CD8+ T cells showed clonal expansion by week 6 at 0.1 to 3.0 mg/kg.

The cohort excluded patients with autoimmune disease history or systemic immunosuppression. CDR1 is SGHRS, CDR2 YFSETQ, per germline. V lost 4 bases and J lost 3; bases outside the gene matches: 10. CDR3 length: 16 amino acids. The table came from immunoSEQ multiplex PCR; TCRdb's copy has only in-frame clones and leaves some out. Here the sample spans around 97,000 clones, more than 80% being singletons. The J gene is TRBJ1-1, the V gene TRBV5-1, with 9 bases that match TRBD1. This TCR was sampled from an adult with an advanced solid tumor such as melanoma, head and neck, liver or kidney cancer. The source material was CD4+ or CD8+ T cells sorted from blood, sampled in a trial of the OX40 agonist ivuxolimab. The DNA for the CDR3 is TGCGCCAGCAGCCGTGCAGACAGGGGGATGGACACTGAAGCTTTCTTT. It yields the protein CASSRADRGMDTEAFF.